What follows is one TCR beta chain and its context. Its antigen is undetermined. The data belong to a study of T-cell reconstitution after alpha-beta-depleted transplantation in children. Study-wide findings and caveats: Newly made T cells mostly supplied T-cell counts and diversity one year after transplant. Expanded clones from the graft, numbering several hundred, reportedly supplied alpha-beta T cells about two months after transplant. Some patients' high day-60 TCRbeta diversity was attributed to recipient cells surviving conditioning.

The V end lost 5 bases, the J end lost 7 bases, and 6 bases lay between the germline ends. This CDR3 region has 10 residues. Germline lookup yields CDR1 SQVTM and CDR2 ANQGSEA. The TCRbeta library was prepared with unique molecular identifiers. TCRdb itself ran the PCR reads through MiXCR, one entry per CDR3 protein. This table has about 420,000 distinct CDR3 sequences, about 17% appearing once. This receptor was obtained from a boy less than two years old who had a stem cell transplant for Wiskott-Aldrich syndrome, so the T cells may come from the graft donor. This material consisted of PBMCs, mostly from graft donor cells, taken 360 days after TCRalphabeta/CD19-depleted stem cell transplant. The genes are TRBV29-1 and TRBJ2-1; no definite D call. DNA of the CDR3: TGCAGCGTTTACCAGAATGAGCAGTTCTTC. Its protein is CSVYQNEQFF.